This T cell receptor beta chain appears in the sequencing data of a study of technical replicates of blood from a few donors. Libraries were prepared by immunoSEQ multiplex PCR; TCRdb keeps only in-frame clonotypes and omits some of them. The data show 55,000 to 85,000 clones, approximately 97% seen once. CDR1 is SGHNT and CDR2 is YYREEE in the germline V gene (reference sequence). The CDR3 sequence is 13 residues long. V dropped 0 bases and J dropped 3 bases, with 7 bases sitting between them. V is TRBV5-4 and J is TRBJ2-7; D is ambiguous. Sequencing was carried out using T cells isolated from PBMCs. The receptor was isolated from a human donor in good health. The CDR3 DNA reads TGTGCCAGCAGCTTGGTGCCCTACTACGAGCAGTACTTC. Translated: CASSLVPYYEQYF.